The 21 T cell receptor beta chains below were found in one sample sequenced in a study of shared clonotypes between healthy human individuals (dated by TCRdb to 2018 to 2021). For the CD8 naive samples, CD45RO-negative cells were positively selected for CCR7, yielding a CD45RA+CCR7+ population from which TemRA cells were excluded. The library was built by means of the immunoSEQ multiplex PCR assay. Held by TCRdb, this immuneACCESS table contains in-frame sequences only and omits some clones. Under half of the omission traces to an unresolved V gene where checked; the cause of the rest is unknown. This sample is represented by about 2.1 million clones; around 93% of them were singletons. The ten largest make up 1.5% to 2% of the sample. Sequencing used naive CD8+ T cells from PBMCs. What the cell subset or site label conveys for this sample: CD45RA+CCR7+. The receptors originated from a young man in good health. Some clones in this sample may be carry-over from other donors' samples.

This sequence joins TRBV21-1 and TRBJ2-7; TRBD1 is the table's D call, not checked against the DNA. TRBV21-1 is classified as a pseudogene. The CDR3 is 16 residues long. As DNA, the CDR3 is TGTGCCAGCAGCAAAGGCCCTGGAGGGGGCTTTGGGGAGCAGTACTTC. The encoded protein is CASSKGPGGGFGEQYF.

This chain uses TRBV7-9 with TRBJ2-7, with a possible D match to TRBD1 (6 bases). CDR3 length: 14 residues. Germline V lookup: CDR1 SEHNR, CDR2 FQNEAQ (reference sequence). The germline V and J ends were trimmed by 3 bases and 3 bases, with 12 bases remaining between them. The CDR3 bases are TGTGCCAGCAGCTTTGGACAGACCGACTACGAGCAGTACTTC. Translating gives CASSFGQTDYEQYF. The full variable domain, completed using reference TRBV7-9 and TRBJ2-7, is DTGVSQNPRHKITKRGQNVTFRCDPISEHNRLYWYRQTLGQGPEFLTYFQNEAQLEKSRLLSDRFSAERPKGSFSTLEIQRTEQGDSAMYLCASSFGQTDYEQYFGPGTRLTVT.

This clone showed up just a few times. This sequence joins TRBV30 and TRBJ1-4, with 8 bases matching TRBD1. This CDR3 has 14 amino acids. The germline gives CDR1 GTSNPN, CDR2 SVGIG (reference sequence). The V segment lost 5 bases and the J segment 10 bases; nucleotides outside the gene matches: 12. DNA for the CDR3: TGTGCCTGGGCTACCGGGACAGGCGAGGTAAAACTGTTTTTT. It encodes CAWATGTGEVKLFF.

The rearrangement links TRBV10-3 to TRBJ2-7; 9 positions match TRBD2. There are 15 residues in the CDR3. CDR1 is ENHRY, CDR2 SYGVKD, per germline. Trimming at V came to 8 bases and at J to 1 base, leaving 9 bases not matched to a gene. CDR3 amino acids: CAISLGLAGSYEQYF. DNA of the CDR3: TGTGCCATCTCACTAGGGCTAGCGGGATCCTACGAGCAGTACTTC.

V is TRBV7-2 and J is TRBJ2-3; D is uncertain. Looked up from germline, CDR1 is SGHTA and CDR2 is FQGNSA. The V and J ends lost 2 bases and 2 bases respectively, with 14 bases between them. CDR3 length equals 16 residues. Here the CDR3 reads CASSLSGDPTTDTQYF. CDR3 sequence (DNA): TGTGCCAGCAGCTTATCTGGAGACCCTACCACAGATACGCAGTATTTT.

As concerns this clone: Its ends do not fully match the called genes, so a read error is possible. This chain connects TRBV5-6 to TRBJ1-2, with D hard to call. The CDR3 runs 12 residues. Germline lookup yields CDR1 SGHDT and CDR2 YYEEEE. CDR3 region: CASSLAGQPGAF. Written as DNA, the CDR3 is TGTGCCAGCAGCTTGGCCGGGCAGCCTGGCGCCTTC. The full variable domain, in which reference TRBV5-6 and TRBJ1-2 provide the parts outside the CDR3, is DAGVTQSPTHLIKTRGQQVTLRCSPKSGHDTVSWYQQALGQGPQFIFQYYEEEERQRGNFPDRFSGHQFPNYSSELNVNALLLGDSALYLCASSLAGQPGAFGSGTRLTVV.

The chain carries TRBV27 and TRBJ1-4, with TRBD1 as a possible D gene (6 bases). V was pared by 4 bases and J by 7 bases, with 13 bases between. The CDR3 has 14 residues. Looked up from germline, CDR1 is MNHEY and CDR2 is SMNVEV (reference sequence). For the CDR3, the DNA is TGTGCCAGCAGTTCAAGACAGGAACCTGAAAAACTGTTTTTT. It encodes CASSSRQEPEKLFF.

The chain recombines TRBV7-8 with TRBJ2-7, with 10 bases matching TRBD2. CDR3 length: 18 amino acids. V shed 1 base and J 5 bases; nucleotides not matched to a gene: 14. CDR1 SGHVS and CDR2 FQNEAQ come from the germline V gene. The DNA of the CDR3 is TGTGCCAGCAGCTTAGGCCGAGGAGCGGGAGGGCCGGTCCACGAGCAGTACTTC. Protein product: CASSLGRGAGGPVHEQYF. Variable domain in full (rest from reference TRBV7-8 and TRBJ2-7): GAGVSQSPRYKVAKRGQDVALRCDPISGHVSLFWYQQALGQGPEFLTYFQNEAQLDKSGLPSDRFFAERPEGSVSTLKIQRTQQEDSAVYLCASSLGRGAGGPVHEQYFGPGTRLTVT.

This clone was observed a few times. The DNA for the CDR3 is TGCGCCAGCAGCCAAGATATTAGTGATGAAAAACTGTTTTTT. Amino acid sequence: CASSQDISDEKLFF. The chain couples TRBV4-1 to TRBJ1-4; D remains ambiguous. The CDR3 contains 14 residues. CDR1 and CDR2 from the germline V gene are MGHRA and YSYEKL. The ends were cut back, 0 bases at V and 6 bases at J, with 8 bases in the middle.

The V gene is TRBV9, the J gene TRBJ1-2, with 7 bases identical to TRBD1. Germline CDR1 SGDLS, CDR2 YYNGEE. The CDR3 covers 18 residues. V lost 3 bases and J lost 0; bases outside the gene matches: 14. The CDR3 DNA follows: TGTGCCAGCAGCGGATTAAGGACAGGCAGCCTCTCTAACTATGGCTACACCTTC. It translates to CASSGLRTGSLSNYGYTF.

The V call is TRBV29-1, the J call TRBJ2-7; 8 bases map to TRBD1. The V segment lost 2 bases and the J segment 1 base; nucleotides outside the gene matches: 4. CDR3 length: 14 residues. Germline V gene data show CDR1 as SQVTM and CDR2 as ANQGSEA. The CDR3 reads CSVETGTGSYEQYF. CDR3 bases: TGCAGCGTTGAAACCGGGACAGGTTCCTACGAGCAGTACTTC.

V usage is TRBV29-1 and J usage is TRBJ2-1; 7 bases match TRBD2. The germline gives CDR1 SQVTM, CDR2 ANQGSEA. The CDR3 contains 15 residues. Trimming at V came to 1 base and at J to 3 bases, leaving 6 bases not matched to a gene. CDR3 protein: CSVEGLAEIYNEQFF. The CDR3 region has the DNA TGCAGCGTTGAAGGCCTAGCGGAAATCTACAATGAGCAGTTCTTC.

The chain is built from TRBV27 and TRBJ2-6; D is undetermined. CDR3 length: 15 residues. Germline lookup yields CDR1 MNHEY and CDR2 SMNVEV (reference sequence). Trimming removed 5 bases at V and 2 bases at J, with 10 bases between. The CDR3 reads CASSENFPGANVLTF. The CDR3 DNA reads as TGTGCCAGCAGTGAAAATTTCCCTGGGGCCAACGTCCTGACTTTC.

V gene TRBV13 combines with J gene TRBJ2-2; D possibly corresponds to TRBD2 (6 bases). The ends were cut back, 1 base at V and 0 bases at J, with 12 bases in the middle. The germline V gene encodes CDR1 PRHDT and CDR2 FYEKMQ (reference sequence). The CDR3 totals 17 residues. The DNA of the CDR3 is TGTGCCAGCAGCTTAGATGTAGCGGAGGCGAACACCGGGGAGCTGTTTTTT. Translation: CASSLDVAEANTGELFF.

The chain has TRBV27 and TRBJ2-1; no clear D gene. Germline assignment: CDR1 MNHEY and CDR2 SMNVEV (reference sequence). V dropped 4 bases and J dropped 4 bases, with 14 bases sitting between them. The CDR3 runs to 15 residues. The CDR3 reads CASSSPPLWYNEQFF. The CDR3 DNA sequence: TGTGCCAGCAGTTCCCCTCCCCTTTGGTACAATGAGCAGTTCTTC.

The chain uses TRBV4-2 and TRBJ1-1; TRBD1 matches at 7 bases. The CDR3 runs to 14 residues. Trimming at V came to 1 base and at J to 3 bases, leaving 2 bases not matched to a gene. Per the germline V gene, CDR1 is LGHNA and CDR2 is YNFKEQ. The CDR3 loop reads CASSQGTGYTEAFF. Here the CDR3 DNA reads TGTGCCAGCAGCCAAGGGACAGGATACACTGAAGCTTTCTTT.

This chain links TRBV19 with TRBJ2-2; unclear D gene. The CDR3 is 15 residues long. V shed 5 bases and J shed 5 bases, with 15 bases lying between them. The germline V gene encodes CDR1 LNHDA and CDR2 SQIVND (reference sequence). The CDR3 DNA follows: TGTGCCAGTAGTCCTGTACGGCAGCTAACCGGGGAGCTGTTTTTT. This translates into CASSPVRQLTGELFF. The whole variable domain, filled in from reference TRBV19 and TRBJ2-2, reads DGGITQSPKYLFRKEGQNVTLSCEQNLNHDAMYWYRQDPGQGLRLIYYSQIVNDFQKGDIAEGYSVSREKKESFPLTVTSAQKNPTAFYLCASSPVRQLTGELFFGEGSRLTVL.

V gene TRBV2 combines with J gene TRBJ1-2, with D tentatively TRBD1 (6 bases). In germline, CDR1 is SNHLY, CDR2 FYNNEI. This CDR3 has 13 residues. V lost 3 bases to trimming and J lost 8 bases, with 13 bases between them. The CDR3 loop is CASSDLQGTGYTF. DNA of the CDR3: TGTGCCAGCAGTGATCTCCAGGGGACAGGCTACACCTTC. The full variable domain, in which reference TRBV2 and TRBJ1-2 provide the parts outside the CDR3, is EPEVTQTPSHQVTQMGQEVILRCVPISNHLYFYWYRQILGQKVEFLVSFYNNEISEKSEIFDDQFSVERPDGSNFTLKIRSTKLEDSAMYFCASSDLQGTGYTFGSGTRLTVV.

The chain combines TRBV27 with TRBJ2-7; D remains unclear. The ends were cut back, 6 bases at V and 2 bases at J, with 14 bases in the middle. The CDR3 covers 14 residues. The V gene's germline CDR1 is MNHEY and CDR2 SMNVEV (reference sequence). The CDR3 loop reads CASSPRGGTYEQYF. The CDR3 DNA reads TGTGCCAGCAGCCCGCGTGGCGGAACCTACGAGCAGTACTTC.

The chain is built from TRBV6-5 and TRBJ2-7; tentatively, D is TRBD2 (6 bases). V gave up 2 bases and J gave up 6 bases, with 17 bases separating them. The CDR3 loop spans 15 amino acids. The germline V gene has CDR1 MNHEY and CDR2 SVGAGI. The CDR3 DNA is TGTGCCAGCAGTTACGGGGAGCGGGCGGCCGGCGAGCAGTACTTC. Amino acids: CASSYGERAAGEQYF.

This clone was recorded only once. V is TRBV19 and J is TRBJ1-1; no clear D. V lost 7 bases, J lost 6 bases, and 18 bases lay in between. In germline, CDR1 is LNHDA, CDR2 SQIVND (reference sequence). The CDR3 is 14 amino acids. CDR3 amino acids: CASKPSYVSAEAFF. CDR3 nucleotide sequence: TGTGCCAGTAAACCCTCTTATGTGAGCGCTGAAGCTTTCTTT.